This TCR beta chain was documented in a study of monozygotic twins with inflammatory bowel disease. From roughly 3,300 ng of total RNA, each TCR library was prepared. A 6-nucleotide sample barcode was carried by the UMIs, which template switching added. Using the 5' RACE reads, TCRdb records one entry per CDR3 protein without DNA. The table for this sample gives about 210,000 distinct CDR3 sequences. CDR1 and CDR2 from the germline V gene are SGHDT and YYEEEE. CDR3 length: 12 amino acids. This chain joins TRBV5-6 and TRBJ1-2. Source material: blood. This receptor was taken from a human donor with ulcerative colitis or Crohn's disease, or a healthy co-twin of an affected twin (not recorded which). CDR3 protein: CASSWTISSYTF.